This T cell receptor beta chain was identified during a study of CD8 T cells in ankylosing spondylitis. This clonotype turned up a few times. Its antigen is as yet unknown. Whole-study findings and limits: Clones tied to disease were said to be significantly enriched in matched ankylosing spondylitis synovial fluid. Past research had described some motif variants in reactive arthritis synovial fluid and blood. Roughly 8 highly homologous variants made up a TCR beta motif, and this motif appeared characteristic of ankylosing spondylitis blood. CD8+ disease-linked clones were present at relatively low frequencies in blood.

A quantitative 5'-RACE method, one with molecular barcodes, was used to make TCR beta libraries. TCRdb used MiXCR to reprocess the 5' RACE reads, holding one entry per CDR3 protein. Altogether about 510,000 distinct CDR3 sequences are present, under 5.5% being singletons, with the ten largest covering roughly 3.5%. V shed 1 base and J shed 2 bases, with 11 bases lying between them. The CDR3 is made up of 15 amino acids. CDR1 SGHRS and CDR2 YFSETQ come from the germline V gene. The sequencing sample was made of blood, either unsorted or a sorted T cell fraction (not recorded which). The rearrangement uses TRBV5-1 and TRBJ2-3; D is perhaps TRBD1 or TRBD2 (5 bases each). The receptor comes from a male donor with ankylosing spondylitis. The CDR3 DNA is TGCGCCAGCAGCTTGATAGTGGGGGACACAGATACGCAGTATTTT. The encoded protein is CASSLIVGDTDTQYF.